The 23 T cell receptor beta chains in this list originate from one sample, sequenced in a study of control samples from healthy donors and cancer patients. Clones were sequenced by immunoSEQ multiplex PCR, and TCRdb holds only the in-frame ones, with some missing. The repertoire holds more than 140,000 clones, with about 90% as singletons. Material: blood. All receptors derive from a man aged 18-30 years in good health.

The CDR3 nucleotides read TGTGCCAGCAGTGAAGCGGGGGACTACTATGGCTACACCTTC. It is translated as CASSEAGDYYGYTF. V gene TRBV2 combines with J gene TRBJ1-2; TRBD1 might be the D (5 bases). Germline V CDR1 and CDR2: SNHLY, FYNNEI. V was trimmed by 0 bases and J by 3 bases, leaving 8 bases between them. The CDR3 is made up of 14 amino acids.

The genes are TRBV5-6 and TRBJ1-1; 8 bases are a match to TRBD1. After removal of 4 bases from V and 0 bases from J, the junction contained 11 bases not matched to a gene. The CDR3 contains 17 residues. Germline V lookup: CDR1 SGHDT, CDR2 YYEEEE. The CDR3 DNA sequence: TGTGCCAGCAGCCCAGAGGGACAGGCACCCATGAACACTGAAGCTTTCTTT. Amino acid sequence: CASSPEGQAPMNTEAFF.

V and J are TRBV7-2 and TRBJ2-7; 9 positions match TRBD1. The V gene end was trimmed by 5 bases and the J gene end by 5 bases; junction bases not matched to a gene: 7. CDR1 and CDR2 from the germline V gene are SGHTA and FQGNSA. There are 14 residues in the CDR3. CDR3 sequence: CASSAGTGFNEQYF. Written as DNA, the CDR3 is TGTGCCAGCAGCGCCGGGACAGGGTTTAACGAGCAGTACTTC. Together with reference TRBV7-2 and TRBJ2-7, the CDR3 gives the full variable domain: GAGVSQSPSNKVTEKGKDVELRCDPISGHTALYWYRQSLGQGLEFLIYFQGNSAPDKSGLPSDRFSAERTGGSVSTLTIQRTQQEDSAVYLCASSAGTGFNEQYFGPGTRLTVT.

CDR3 bases: TGTGCCAGCAGTGAATATGCGGTGCGGACATCCCAAGAGACCCAGTACTTC. Protein: CASSEYAVRTSQETQYF. The chain recombines TRBV2 with TRBJ2-5; TRBD1 might be the D (5 bases). CDR1 is SNHLY and CDR2 is FYNNEI in the germline V gene. V was clipped by 2 bases and J by 1 base, with 17 bases between them. The CDR3 covers 17 residues.

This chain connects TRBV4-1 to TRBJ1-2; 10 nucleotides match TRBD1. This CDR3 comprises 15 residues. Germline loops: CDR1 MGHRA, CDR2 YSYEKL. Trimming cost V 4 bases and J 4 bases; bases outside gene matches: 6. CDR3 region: CASSLGQGGFYGYTF. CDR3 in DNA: TGCGCCAGCAGCCTAGGACAGGGGGGGTTCTATGGCTACACCTTC.

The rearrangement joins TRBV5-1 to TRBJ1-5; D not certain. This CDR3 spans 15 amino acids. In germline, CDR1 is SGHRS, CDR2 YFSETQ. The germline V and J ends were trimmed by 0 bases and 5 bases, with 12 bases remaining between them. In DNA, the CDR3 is TGCGCCAGCAGCTTGGAAGGTGGTTTATATCAGCCCCAGCATTTT. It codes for CASSLEGGLYQPQHF.

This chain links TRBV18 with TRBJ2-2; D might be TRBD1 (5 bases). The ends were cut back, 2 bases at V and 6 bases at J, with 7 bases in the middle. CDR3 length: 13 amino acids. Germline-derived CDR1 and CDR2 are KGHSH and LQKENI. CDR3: CASSPGAAGELFF. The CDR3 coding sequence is TGTGCCAGCTCACCAGGGGCCGCCGGGGAGCTGTTTTTT.

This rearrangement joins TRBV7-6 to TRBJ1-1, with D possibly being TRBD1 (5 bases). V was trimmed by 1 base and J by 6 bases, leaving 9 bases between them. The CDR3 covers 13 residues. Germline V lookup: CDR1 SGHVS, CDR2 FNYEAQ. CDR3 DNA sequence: TGTGCCAGCAGCTTAGTAGAAGGGGCTGAAGCTTTCTTT. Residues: CASSLVEGAEAFF.

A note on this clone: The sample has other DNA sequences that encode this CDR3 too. The CDR3 nucleotides read TGTGCCAGCAGCTTATATTCAGGGCCGTCTGGCTACACCTTC. It yields the protein CASSLYSGPSGYTF. The rearrangement joins TRBV13 to TRBJ1-2; D possibly corresponds to TRBD1 (5 bases). Trimming took off 2 bases at V and 7 bases at J, with 14 bases between the two ends. The CDR3 consists of 14 residues. The germline gives CDR1 PRHDT, CDR2 FYEKMQ (reference sequence).

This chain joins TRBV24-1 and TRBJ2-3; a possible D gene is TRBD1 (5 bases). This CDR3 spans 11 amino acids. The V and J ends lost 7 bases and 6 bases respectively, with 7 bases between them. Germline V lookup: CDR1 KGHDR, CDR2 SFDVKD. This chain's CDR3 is CATRYRDTQYF. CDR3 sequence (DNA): TGTGCCACCAGGTACAGGGATACGCAGTATTTT.

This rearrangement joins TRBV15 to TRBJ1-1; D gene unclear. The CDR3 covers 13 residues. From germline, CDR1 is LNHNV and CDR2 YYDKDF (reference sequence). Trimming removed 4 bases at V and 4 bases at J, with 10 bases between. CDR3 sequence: CATSKTQITEAFF. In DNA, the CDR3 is TGTGCCACCAGCAAAACACAGATCACTGAAGCTTTCTTT.

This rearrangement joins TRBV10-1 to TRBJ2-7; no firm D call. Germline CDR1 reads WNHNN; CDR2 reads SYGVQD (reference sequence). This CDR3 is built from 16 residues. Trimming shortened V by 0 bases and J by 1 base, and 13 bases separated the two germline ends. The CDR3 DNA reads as TGCGCCAGCAGTGAGTCGGCGACGTTAGGGTCCTACGAGCAGTACTTC. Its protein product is CASSESATLGSYEQYF.

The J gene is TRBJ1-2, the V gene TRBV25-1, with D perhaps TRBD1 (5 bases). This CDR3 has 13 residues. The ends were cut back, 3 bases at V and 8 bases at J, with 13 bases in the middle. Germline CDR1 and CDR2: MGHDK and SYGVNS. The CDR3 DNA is TGTGCCAGCAGTGACCCGGGGGAAATCGGCTACACCTTC. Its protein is CASSDPGEIGYTF.

This CDR3 reads CASSLGQGEANEKLFF. The DNA of the CDR3 is TGCGCCAGCAGCCTGGGACAGGGGGAAGCTAATGAAAAACTGTTTTTT. V usage is TRBV4-3 and J usage is TRBJ1-4; 11 nucleotides agree with TRBD1. The germline gives CDR1 LGHNA, CDR2 YSLEER. The CDR3 is 16 amino acids. After removal of 4 bases from V and 3 bases from J, the junction contained 4 bases not matched to a gene.

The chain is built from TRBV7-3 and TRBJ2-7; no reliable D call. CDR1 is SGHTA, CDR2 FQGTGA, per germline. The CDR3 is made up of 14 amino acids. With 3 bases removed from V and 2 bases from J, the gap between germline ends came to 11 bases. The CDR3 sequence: CASSLVKGTYEQYF. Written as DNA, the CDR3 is TGTGCCAGCAGCTTGGTGAAAGGTACCTACGAGCAGTACTTC.

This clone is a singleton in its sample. CDR3 protein: CASSRGLAGGETQYF. CDR3 nucleotide sequence: TGTGCCAGCAGCAGGGGACTAGCGGGGGGAGAGACCCAGTACTTC. V gene TRBV11-2 combines with J gene TRBJ2-5; 15 nucleotides agree with TRBD2. Per germline, CDR1 SGHAT and CDR2 FQNNGV. This CDR3 spans 15 amino acids. J gave up 4 bases and V 5 bases, and 2 bases lay outside the gene matches.

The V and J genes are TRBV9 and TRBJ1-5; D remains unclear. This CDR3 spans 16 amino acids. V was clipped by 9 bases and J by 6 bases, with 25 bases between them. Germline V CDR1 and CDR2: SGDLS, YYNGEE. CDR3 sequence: CANNPSVGSTIQPQHF. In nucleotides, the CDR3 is TGTGCCAACAACCCCTCCGTAGGGTCGACTATTCAGCCCCAGCATTTT.

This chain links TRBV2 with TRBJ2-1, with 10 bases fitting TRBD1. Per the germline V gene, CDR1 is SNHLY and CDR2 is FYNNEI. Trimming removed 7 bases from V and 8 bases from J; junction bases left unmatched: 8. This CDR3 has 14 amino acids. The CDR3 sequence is CASKKGQGSDEQFF. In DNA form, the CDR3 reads TGTGCCAGCAAGAAGGGACAGGGGTCGGATGAGCAGTTCTTC. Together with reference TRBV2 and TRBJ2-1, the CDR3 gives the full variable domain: EPEVTQTPSHQVTQMGQEVILRCVPISNHLYFYWYRQILGQKVEFLVSFYNNEISEKSEIFDDQFSVERPDGSNFTLKIRSTKLEDSAMYFCASKKGQGSDEQFFGPGTRLTVL.

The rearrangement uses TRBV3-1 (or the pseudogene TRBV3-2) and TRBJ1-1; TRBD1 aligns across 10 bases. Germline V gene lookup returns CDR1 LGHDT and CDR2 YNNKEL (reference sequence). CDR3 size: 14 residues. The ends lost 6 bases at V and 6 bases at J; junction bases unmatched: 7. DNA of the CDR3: TGTGCCAGCAGGAGACAGGGGGCAGGACCTGAAGCTTTCTTT. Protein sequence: CASRRQGAGPEAFF.

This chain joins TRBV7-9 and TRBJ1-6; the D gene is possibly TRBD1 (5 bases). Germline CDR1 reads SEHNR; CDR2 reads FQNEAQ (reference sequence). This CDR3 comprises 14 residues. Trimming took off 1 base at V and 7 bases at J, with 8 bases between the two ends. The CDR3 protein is CASSLEGENSPLHF. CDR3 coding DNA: TGTGCCAGCAGCTTAGAAGGGGAGAATTCACCCCTCCACTTT.

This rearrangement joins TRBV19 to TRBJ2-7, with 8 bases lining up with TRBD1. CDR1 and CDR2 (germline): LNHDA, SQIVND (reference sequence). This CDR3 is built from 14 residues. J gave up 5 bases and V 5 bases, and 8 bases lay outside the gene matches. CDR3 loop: CASSPRTGFDEQYF. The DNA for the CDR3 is TGTGCCAGTAGTCCACGGACAGGGTTCGACGAGCAGTACTTC.

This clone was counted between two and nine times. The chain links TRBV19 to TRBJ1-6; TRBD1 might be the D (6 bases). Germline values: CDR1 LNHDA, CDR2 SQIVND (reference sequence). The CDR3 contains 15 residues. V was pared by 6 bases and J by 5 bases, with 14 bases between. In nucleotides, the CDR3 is TGTGCCAGTAGGAGGGATCGACAGGATAATTCACCCCTCCACTTT. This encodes CASRRDRQDNSPLHF.

CDR3 nucleotides: TGTGCCACCAGTGGGAGGCAGGGGTGGGCCCAAGCTTTCTTT. Amino acids: CATSGRQGWAQAFF. The V gene is TRBV24-1, the J gene TRBJ1-1, with D tentatively TRBD1 (6 bases). The CDR3 loop spans 14 amino acids. V was shortened by 5 bases and J by 9 bases, with 18 bases between the two germline ends. Per germline, CDR1 KGHDR and CDR2 SFDVKD.